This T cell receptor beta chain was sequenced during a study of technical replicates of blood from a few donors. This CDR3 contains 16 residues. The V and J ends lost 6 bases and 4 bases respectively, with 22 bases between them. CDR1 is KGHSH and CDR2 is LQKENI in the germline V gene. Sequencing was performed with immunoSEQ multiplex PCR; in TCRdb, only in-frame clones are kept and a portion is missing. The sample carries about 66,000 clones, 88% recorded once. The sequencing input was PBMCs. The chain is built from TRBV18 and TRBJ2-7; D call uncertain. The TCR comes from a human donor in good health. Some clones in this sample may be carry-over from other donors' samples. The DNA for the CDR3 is TGTGCCAGCTCCCTTGTAATCCCCCGAGGCCTATACGAGCAGTACTTC. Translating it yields CASSLVIPRGLYEQYF.